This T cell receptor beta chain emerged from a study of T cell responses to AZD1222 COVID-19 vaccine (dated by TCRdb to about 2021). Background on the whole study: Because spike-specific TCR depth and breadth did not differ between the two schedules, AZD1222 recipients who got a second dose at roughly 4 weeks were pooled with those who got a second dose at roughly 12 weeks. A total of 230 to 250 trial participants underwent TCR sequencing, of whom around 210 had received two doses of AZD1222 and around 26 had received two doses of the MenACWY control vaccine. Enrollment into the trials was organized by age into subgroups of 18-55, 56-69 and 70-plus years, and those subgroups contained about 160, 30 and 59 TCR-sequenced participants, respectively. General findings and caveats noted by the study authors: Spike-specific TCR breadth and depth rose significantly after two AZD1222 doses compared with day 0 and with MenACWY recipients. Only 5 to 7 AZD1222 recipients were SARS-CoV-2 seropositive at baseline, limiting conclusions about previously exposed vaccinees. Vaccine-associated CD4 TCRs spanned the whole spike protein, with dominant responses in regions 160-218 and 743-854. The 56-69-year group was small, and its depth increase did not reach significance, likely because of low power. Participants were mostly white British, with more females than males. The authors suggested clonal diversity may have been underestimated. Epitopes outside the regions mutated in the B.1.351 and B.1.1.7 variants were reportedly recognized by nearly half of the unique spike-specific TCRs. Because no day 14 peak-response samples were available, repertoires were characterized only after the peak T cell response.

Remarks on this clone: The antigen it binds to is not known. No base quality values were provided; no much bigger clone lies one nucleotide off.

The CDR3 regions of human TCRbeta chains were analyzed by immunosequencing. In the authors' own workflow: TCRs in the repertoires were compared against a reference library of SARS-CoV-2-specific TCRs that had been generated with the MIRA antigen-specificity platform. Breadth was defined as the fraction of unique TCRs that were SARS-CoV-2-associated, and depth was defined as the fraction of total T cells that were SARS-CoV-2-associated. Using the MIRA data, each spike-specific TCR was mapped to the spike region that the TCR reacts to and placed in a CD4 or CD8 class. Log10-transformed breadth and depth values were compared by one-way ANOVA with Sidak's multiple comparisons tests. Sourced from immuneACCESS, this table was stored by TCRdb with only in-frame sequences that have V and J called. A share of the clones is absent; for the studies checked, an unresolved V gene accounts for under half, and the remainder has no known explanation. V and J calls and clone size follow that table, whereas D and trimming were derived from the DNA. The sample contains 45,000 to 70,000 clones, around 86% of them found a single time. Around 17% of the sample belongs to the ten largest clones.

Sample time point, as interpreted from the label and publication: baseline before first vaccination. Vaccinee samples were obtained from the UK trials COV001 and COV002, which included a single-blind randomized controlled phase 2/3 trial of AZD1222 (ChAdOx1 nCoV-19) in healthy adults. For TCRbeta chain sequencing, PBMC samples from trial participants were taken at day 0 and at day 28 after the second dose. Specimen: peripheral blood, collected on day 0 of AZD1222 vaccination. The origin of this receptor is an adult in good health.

The DNA sequence follows: TGTGCCAACACTAAAGGGGGGTTCTATGAAAAACTGTTTTTT. It is translated as CANTKGGFYEKLFF. Here the chain combines TRBV27 and TRBJ1-4, with TRBD1 as a weak D call on 6 bases. V sheds 10 bases and J sheds 6 bases, leaving 18 bases between their ends. CDR1 MNHEY and CDR2 SMNVEV were looked up in the germline V gene (reference sequence). The CDR3 covers 14 residues, taking in both the cysteine and the phenylalanine. Only the CDR3 DNA is retained, 42 bases long and in frame from the first base.